Below are 25 T cell receptor beta chains sequenced from a single sample in a study of T cell repertoires in cytomegalovirus infection. TCRdb reprocessed the reads via MiXCR and lists one record per CDR3 protein. The table has around 100,000 distinct CDR3 sequences, about 15% seen once. Sequenced: PBMCs. These receptors originate from a human donor in good health (CMV status not recorded). Some clones in this sample may be carry-over from other donors' samples.

The CDR3 protein is CASSTQGKTEAFF. The CDR3, as DNA: TGTGCCAGCAGTACACAGGGGAAAACTGAAGCTTTCTTT. V and J are TRBV28 and TRBJ1-1; TRBD1 matches 7 bases. Germline CDR1 MDHEN, CDR2 SYDVKM. This CDR3 is built from 13 residues. V lost 5 bases and J lost 5; bases outside the gene matches: 5.

The rearrangement uses TRBV7-9 and TRBJ1-1; 12 positions agree with TRBD1. J was trimmed by 7 bases and V by 6 bases; bases with no gene match: 9. This CDR3 region has 15 residues. Germline V gene lookup returns CDR1 SEHNR and CDR2 FQNEAQ (reference sequence). In nucleotides, the CDR3 is TGTGCCAGCAGAGATCTCGGGACAGGGGGCGGTGAAGCTTTCTTT. Protein product: CASRDLGTGGGEAFF.

The rearrangement links TRBV7-9 to TRBJ2-1; TRBD1 or TRBD2 may be the D gene (6 bases each). The CDR3 runs 17 residues. Germline CDR1 is SEHNR and CDR2 is FQNEAQ (reference sequence). Deletions cut 5 bases from V and 8 bases from J, with 25 bases between. CDR3 sequence (DNA): TGTGCCAGCAGCCAGGGCTCGGGACTCTCTGGGGGCGATGAGCAGTTCTTC. Translation: CASSQGSGLSGGDEQFF.

By share of the sample, this clonotype is medium-sized (0.01 to 0.1%). The V call is TRBV19, the J call TRBJ1-1; 7 bases map to TRBD1. Unmatched junction bases numbered 9, after V lost 10 bases and J lost 4 bases. CDR1 is LNHDA and CDR2 is SQIVND in the germline V gene (reference sequence). The CDR3 length is 13 residues. For the CDR3, the DNA is TGTGCCACCAAGGAGACAGGGAGCACTGAAGCTTTCTTT. This sequence encodes CATKETGSTEAFF.

In its sample, this clonotype was seen many times. The chain combines TRBV29-1 with TRBJ1-1; the D is unclear. From germline, CDR1 is SQVTM and CDR2 ANQGSEA. V was trimmed by 4 bases and J by 3 bases, leaving 3 bases between them. The CDR3 sequence is 10 residues long. The CDR3 here is CSVVYTEAFF. CDR3 nucleotides: TGCAGCGTTGTGTACACTGAAGCTTTCTTT.

This clonotype was recorded at least ten times. V is TRBV7-6 and J is TRBJ1-4, with a tentative D call TRBD1 (6 bases). The V and J ends lost 4 bases and 8 bases respectively, with 17 bases between them. The CDR3 length is 15 residues. The germline CDR1 and CDR2 sequences are SGHVS and FNYEAQ. The CDR3 DNA follows: TGTGCCAGCAGCTCCGGACAGACCATAGAGGAAAAACTGTTTTTT. Translating it yields CASSSGQTIEEKLFF.

This clonotype was counted between two and nine times. The chain employs TRBV12-3 or TRBV12-4 and TRBJ1-2; 7 positions match TRBD1. V gave up 8 bases and J gave up 2 bases; unmatched junction bases: 8. This CDR3 is 14 amino acids long. The CDR3 DNA is TGTGCCAGCTACGGACCGGGACAGAACTATGGCTACACCTTC. Translation: CASYGPGQNYGYTF.

At least ten counts were recorded for this clonotype. The V call is TRBV7-2, the J call TRBJ1-1, with unresolved D. CDR3 length: 14 residues. Germline CDR1 is SGHTA and CDR2 is FQGNSA. Between the trimmed V and J ends, which lost 4 bases and 6 bases, there was a span of 15 bases. The CDR3 sequence is CASSSESRGAEAFF. DNA of the CDR3: TGTGCCAGCAGCTCCGAGTCTCGTGGGGCTGAAGCTTTCTTT.

This clonotype was detected a few times. The chain carries TRBV15 and TRBJ2-3; 12 nucleotides line up with TRBD2. The CDR3 runs to 16 residues. The V and J ends lost 9 bases and 0 bases, in that order; junction bases with no gene match: 7. Germline assignment: CDR1 LNHNV and CDR2 YYDKDF (reference sequence). The CDR3 region is CATSRLAGESTDTQYF. The CDR3 coding sequence is TGTGCCACGTCGAGACTAGCGGGGGAAAGCACAGATACGCAGTATTTT.

The chain links TRBV7-9 to TRBJ1-1; 8 bases are a match to TRBD1. CDR1 SEHNR and CDR2 FQNEAQ come from the germline V gene (reference sequence). The CDR3 sequence is 16 residues long. The trim removed 3 bases at V and 5 bases at J, leaving 11 bases unmatched. The CDR3 sequence is CASSFSRTGWGTEAFF. The DNA for the CDR3 is TGTGCCAGCAGCTTTTCGAGGACAGGGTGGGGGACTGAAGCTTTCTTT. Using reference TRBV7-9 and TRBJ1-1 for the parts outside the CDR3, the full variable domain is DTGVSQNPRHKITKRGQNVTFRCDPISEHNRLYWYRQTLGQGPEFLTYFQNEAQLEKSRLLSDRFSAERPKGSFSTLEIQRTEQGDSAMYLCASSFSRTGWGTEAFFGQGTRLTVV.

The J gene is TRBJ1-1, the V gene TRBV30; D is ambiguous. The length of the CDR3 is 13 residues. V was pared by 2 bases and J by 8 bases, with 15 bases between. Germline V lookup: CDR1 GTSNPN, CDR2 SVGIG (reference sequence). The CDR3 sequence is CAWSPEFNTEAFF. DNA of the CDR3: TGTGCCTGGAGTCCAGAGTTTAATACAGAAGCTTTCTTT. The whole variable domain, filled in from reference TRBV30 and TRBJ1-1, reads SQTIHQWPATLVQPVGSPLSLECTVEGTSNPNLYWYRQAAGRGLQLLFYSVGIGQISSEVPQNLSASRPQDRQFILSSKKLLLSDSGFYLCAWSPEFNTEAFFGQGTRLTVV.

Many counts were recorded for this clonotype. The chain is built from TRBV28 and TRBJ2-7; TRBD1 agrees at 8 bases. The CDR3 runs to 13 residues. J gave up 4 bases and V 5 bases, and 4 bases lay outside the gene matches. Germline CDR1 and CDR2: MDHEN and SYDVKM. CDR3 region: CASSHGQGYEQYF. The CDR3 nucleotides are TGTGCCAGCAGTCATGGACAGGGATACGAGCAGTACTTC.

In this sample, this clonotype turned up many times. This chain uses TRBV12-5 with TRBJ1-1; 9 nucleotides align to TRBD1. Germline V gene data show CDR1 as LGHNT and CDR2 as FRNRAP. The CDR3 has 14 residues. Trimming took 5 bases from V and 5 from J; bases not matched to a gene: 6. For the CDR3, the DNA is TGTGCTAGTGGTCTGACAGGGGGAAGTACTGAAGCTTTCTTT. Amino acid sequence: CASGLTGGSTEAFF.

With regard to this clonotype: Compared with germline, one end of the junction differs, possibly owing to a read error. V and J are TRBV7-2 and TRBJ1-2; the D is unclear. Germline loops: CDR1 SGHTA, CDR2 FQGNSA. CDR3 length: 15 amino acids. CDR3 sequence: CASSLETGGNYGYTF. DNA of the CDR3: TGTGCCAGTAGCTTAGAAACGGGCGGTAACTATGGCTACACCTTC.

This clonotype was seen many times. CDR3 coding DNA: TGTGCCAGCAGCTTAACTCTACTTAGCGGGGGGGCCGTAAATGAGCAGTTCTTC. Encoded protein: CASSLTLLSGGAVNEQFF. This sequence joins TRBV7-2 and TRBJ2-1, with 11 bases lining up with TRBD2. Looked up from germline, CDR1 is SGHTA and CDR2 is FQGNSA. The CDR3 is 18 residues long. The J segment lost 7 bases and the V segment lost 2 bases, leaving 13 bases of the junction unmatched.

This chain links TRBV29-1 with TRBJ1-2, with a possible D match to TRBD1 (6 bases). The CDR3 sequence is 13 residues long. The V end lost 7 bases, the J end lost 4 bases, and 16 bases lay between the germline ends. Germline values: CDR1 SQVTM, CDR2 ANQGSEA. The CDR3: CSAAGQLSYGYTF. The CDR3 region has the DNA TGCAGCGCCGCCGGACAGCTCAGCTATGGCTACACCTTC.

This chain connects TRBV18 to TRBJ2-7, with unresolved D. The germline gives CDR1 KGHSH, CDR2 LQKENI. The CDR3 is 12 residues long. Trimming took 3 bases from V and 6 from J, leaving 9 bases between them. Here the CDR3 DNA reads TGTGCCAGCTCACCGGCTACCCGCGAGCAGTACTTC. It translates to CASSPATREQYF. The whole variable domain, remainder taken from reference TRBV18 and TRBJ2-7, is NAGVMQNPRHLVRRRGQEARLRCSPMKGHSHVYWYRQLPEEGLKFMVYLQKENIIDESGMPKERFSAEFPKEGPSILRIQQVVRGDSAAYFCASSPATREQYFGPGTRLTVT.

The table lists this clonotype with many counts. This chain uses TRBV7-2 with TRBJ2-5; tentative D call: TRBD2 (5 bases). The CDR3 consists of 13 residues. V was cut by 4 bases and J by 6 bases, with 12 bases left in between. Germline V CDR1 and CDR2: SGHTA, FQGNSA. CDR3 coding DNA: TGTGCCAGCAGCTCGTTACTAGTTAAGACCCAGTACTTC. Its protein product is CASSSLLVKTQYF.

This clonotype appeared a few times. The chain combines TRBV5-6 with TRBJ1-1; weak D call: TRBD1 (5 bases). The length of the CDR3 is 14 residues. In germline, CDR1 is SGHDT, CDR2 YYEEEE. With 1 base removed from V and 5 bases from J, the gap between germline ends came to 12 bases. The DNA of the CDR3 is TGTGCCAGCAGCTTGAGGAGGGGTCGGACTGAAGCTTTCTTT. This encodes CASSLRRGRTEAFF. Drawing the rest from reference TRBV5-6 and TRBJ1-1, the complete variable domain is DAGVTQSPTHLIKTRGQQVTLRCSPKSGHDTVSWYQQALGQGPQFIFQYYEEEERQRGNFPDRFSGHQFPNYSSELNVNALLLGDSALYLCASSLRRGRTEAFFGQGTRLTVV.

The rearrangement links TRBV9 to TRBJ2-1; maybe TRBD1 (6 bases). The V end was cut by 5 bases, the J end by 2 bases, with 14 bases between. There are 15 residues in the CDR3. The germline V gene has CDR1 SGDLS and CDR2 YYNGEE. The CDR3 bases are TGTGCCAGCAGTTCTCAGGGGTCCGCCTACAATGAGCAGTTCTTC. This codes for CASSSQGSAYNEQFF.

There are many counts of this clonotype. The CDR3 sequence: CASSLVHESYTF. The CDR3, as DNA: TGTGCCAGCAGCTTAGTCCACGAAAGCTACACCTTC. The chain employs TRBV7-2 and TRBJ1-2; no clear D. Germline CDR1 and CDR2: SGHTA and FQGNSA. Trimming removed 1 base from V and 9 bases from J, with 9 bases in between. This CDR3 has 12 amino acids.

This clonotype was recorded only once. A clone one base away is much larger, so this may be a read error. This is likely a read error, given that the CDR3 carries no conserved phenylalanine or tryptophan at its end. The rearrangement links TRBV12-5 to TRBJ1-1; 7 bases map to TRBD1. This CDR3 has 16 residues. Germline V gene lookup returns CDR1 LGHNT and CDR2 FRNRAP. With V trimmed by 3 bases and J by 5 bases, 12 bases remained unmatched. The CDR3 protein is CASGFKRGGAETEAFL. In DNA, the CDR3 is TGTGCTAGTGGTTTTAAAAGAGGGGGCGCGGAAACTGAAGCTTTCCTT.

J is TRBJ1-5 and V is TRBV10-2; TRBD1 aligns across 7 bases. Trimming cost V 6 bases and J 5 bases; bases outside gene matches: 4. Germline V gives CDR1 WSHSY, CDR2 SAAADI. CDR3 length: 13 amino acids. The CDR3 region is CASRVTGDQPQHF. CDR3 coding DNA: TGCGCCAGCAGAGTAACAGGGGATCAGCCCCAGCATTTT.

A few counts support this clonotype. The gene calls are TRBV29-1 and TRBJ2-1; D call uncertain. The CDR3 is 15 amino acids. The V gene lost 7 bases and the J gene lost 0 bases, with 16 bases spanning the gap. Germline V CDR1 and CDR2: SQVTM, ANQGSEA. The CDR3 bases are TGCAGCGCCTCACAGCCCTCAACCTCCTACAATGAGCAGTTCTTC. Its translation is CSASQPSTSYNEQFF.

This clonotype appeared many times. For the CDR3, the DNA is TGTGCCAGCACCACTCTCCAGGGAGTCTTTCCCCAGCCCCAGCATTTT. This codes for CASTTLQGVFPQPQHF. The chain links TRBV7-6 to TRBJ1-5, with D perhaps matching TRBD1 (5 bases). The CDR3 is 16 residues long. Germline V CDR1 and CDR2: SGHVS, FNYEAQ. The V end lost 7 bases, the J end lost 7 bases, and 23 bases lay between the germline ends.